The 10 T cell receptor beta chains below were found in one sample sequenced in a study of blood T cells in healthy people across ages. With a J-beta primer mix and a sample-barcoded 5' primer, a second PCR ran roughly 6 to 11 cycles. TCRdb reprocessed the 5' RACE reads via MiXCR and lists one record per CDR3 protein. The sample records about 1.4 million distinct CDR3 sequences, roughly 59% being singletons. Sequencing was carried out using blood. The receptors originated from a man aged 18 to 30 in good health.

This chain connects TRBV6-5 to TRBJ1-5; D not resolved. Germline loops: CDR1 MNHEY, CDR2 SVGAGI. V lost 0 bases and J 8 bases, leaving 11 bases between the germline ends. This CDR3 is 14 amino acids long. The CDR3, as DNA: TGTGCCAGCAGTTACTCGAAGGGTTTAAAGCCCCAGCATTTT. Amino acids: CASSYSKGLKPQHF.

The chain joins TRBV4-1 to TRBJ2-1; 8 bases map to TRBD2. V lost 0 bases to trimming and J lost 4 bases; unmatched junction nucleotides: 2. Germline assignment: CDR1 MGHRA and CDR2 YSYEKL. The CDR3 runs to 15 residues. The CDR3: CASSQEERGYNEQFF. CDR3 nucleotide sequence: TGCGCCAGCAGCCAAGAAGAGCGGGGGTACAATGAGCAGTTCTTC.

J is TRBJ2-2 and V is TRBV7-2, with 7 bases aligning to TRBD1. The CDR3 is 15 residues long. Trimming took 5 bases from V and 1 from J; bases not matched to a gene: 4. CDR1 and CDR2 (germline): SGHTA, FQGNSA. CDR3: CASSRRQGNTGELFF. CDR3 nucleotide sequence: TGTGCCAGCAGCCGGAGACAGGGGAACACCGGGGAGCTGTTTTTT.

This clonotype occurred a few times. This chain connects TRBV20-1 to TRBJ1-5; 7 bases agree with TRBD1. Germline assignment: CDR1 DFQATT and CDR2 SNEGSKA (reference sequence). Trimming cost V 5 bases and J 1 base; bases outside gene matches: 8. The CDR3 length is 15 residues. For the CDR3, the DNA is TGCAGTGCTCCAAGGGGGCGCGGAAGCAATCAGCCCCAGCATTTT. It yields the protein CSAPRGRGSNQPQHF.

The V gene is TRBV12-3 or TRBV12-4, the J gene TRBJ2-2; TRBD2 is a possible D gene (6 bases). This CDR3 contains 15 residues. Trimming removed 6 bases at V and 6 bases at J, with 17 bases between. The CDR3 loop is CASRAVRGGPGELFF. The CDR3 DNA reads as TGTGCCAGCAGGGCCGTAAGGGGAGGACCCGGGGAGCTGTTTTTT.

The rearrangement links TRBV13 to TRBJ2-7, with TRBD2 matching 7 bases. CDR1 is PRHDT and CDR2 is FYEKMQ in the germline V gene (reference sequence). This CDR3 comprises 15 residues. Trimming took 5 bases from V and 0 from J; bases not matched to a gene: 7. The chain's CDR3 is CASSPSGEYSYEQYF. The CDR3 DNA sequence: TGTGCCAGCAGCCCGAGCGGGGAGTACTCCTACGAGCAGTACTTC.

This sequence joins TRBV27 and TRBJ2-2; TRBD2 matches at 11 bases. CDR1 is MNHEY and CDR2 is SMNVEV in the germline V gene (reference sequence). The CDR3 covers 20 residues. J lost 2 bases, V lost 4 bases, and 15 bases had no gene match. As DNA, the CDR3 is TGTGCCAGCAGTTCAAATGGGCTAGCGGGGGGCCTCCTAAACACCGGGGAGCTGTTTTTT. The encoded protein is CASSSNGLAGGLLNTGELFF.

The sample holds one count of this clonotype. The chain employs TRBV7-8 and TRBJ1-2; 7 bases are shared with TRBD1. V gave up 5 bases and J gave up 4 bases; unmatched junction bases: 10. Germline CDR1 is SGHVS and CDR2 is FQNEAQ. The CDR3 totals 15 residues. The CDR3 bases are TGTGCCAGCAGCCTAGTTACAGGGGCGACCTATGGCTACACCTTC. Its protein product is CASSLVTGATYGYTF.

This clonotype has only one observation. The V gene is TRBV27, the J gene TRBJ2-4, with a weak D call TRBD2 (6 bases). The end of the DNA fits TRBJ2-7 better, so the J call may be wrong. CDR1 and CDR2 from the germline V gene are MNHEY and SMNVEV (reference sequence). The length of the CDR3 is 14 residues. The CDR3 spells CASSLIGSGYEQYF. The CDR3 DNA reads TGTGCCAGCAGTTTAATAGGTAGCGGATACGAGCAGTACTTC.

This clonotype was seen a few times. V and J are TRBV6-1 and TRBJ2-2; 10 positions agree with TRBD1. The ends lost 8 bases at V and 5 bases at J; junction bases unmatched: 17. The CDR3 is made up of 18 amino acids. Germline values: CDR1 MNHNS, CDR2 SASEGT. The CDR3 sequence is CASGIQWRGTGDTGELFF. Written as DNA, the CDR3 is TGTGCCAGCGGGATTCAGTGGAGAGGGACAGGGGATACCGGGGAGCTGTTTTTT.